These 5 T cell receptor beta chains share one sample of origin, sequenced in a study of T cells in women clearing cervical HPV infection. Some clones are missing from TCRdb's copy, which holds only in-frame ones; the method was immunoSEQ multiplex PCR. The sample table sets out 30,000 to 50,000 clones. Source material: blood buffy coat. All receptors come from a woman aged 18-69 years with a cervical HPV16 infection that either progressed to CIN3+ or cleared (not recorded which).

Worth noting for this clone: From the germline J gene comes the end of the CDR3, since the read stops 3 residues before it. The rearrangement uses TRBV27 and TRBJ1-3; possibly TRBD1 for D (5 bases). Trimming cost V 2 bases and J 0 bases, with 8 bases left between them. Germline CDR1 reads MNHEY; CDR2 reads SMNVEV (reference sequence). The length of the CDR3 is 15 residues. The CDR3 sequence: CASSLQGYSGNTIYF. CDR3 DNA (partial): TGTGCCAGCAGTTTACAGGGTTACTCTGGAAACACC.

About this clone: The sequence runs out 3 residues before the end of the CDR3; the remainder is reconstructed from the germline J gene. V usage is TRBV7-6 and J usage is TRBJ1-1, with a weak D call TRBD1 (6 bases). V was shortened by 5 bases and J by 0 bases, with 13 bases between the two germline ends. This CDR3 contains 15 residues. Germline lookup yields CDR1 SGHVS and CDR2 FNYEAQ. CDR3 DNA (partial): TGTGCCAGCAGCGCACAACAGGGCTTGAACACTGAA. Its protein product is CASSAQQGLNTE. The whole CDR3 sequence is CASSAQQGLNTEAFF.

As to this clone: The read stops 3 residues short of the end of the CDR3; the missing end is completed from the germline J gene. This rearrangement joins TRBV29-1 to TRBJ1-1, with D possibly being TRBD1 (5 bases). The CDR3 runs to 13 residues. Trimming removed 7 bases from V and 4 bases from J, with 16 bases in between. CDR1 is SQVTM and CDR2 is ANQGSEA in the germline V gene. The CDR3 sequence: CSAERGVGTEAFF. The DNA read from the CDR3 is TGCAGCGCAGAGAGGGGCGTGGGCACTGAA.

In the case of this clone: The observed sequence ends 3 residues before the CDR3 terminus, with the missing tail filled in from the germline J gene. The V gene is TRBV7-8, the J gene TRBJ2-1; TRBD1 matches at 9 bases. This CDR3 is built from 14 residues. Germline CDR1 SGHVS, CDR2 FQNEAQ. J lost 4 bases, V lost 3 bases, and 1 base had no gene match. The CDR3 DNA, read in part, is TGTGCCAGCAGCTTGGGACAGGGTTACAATGAG. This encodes CASSLGQGYNE. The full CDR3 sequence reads CASSLGQGYNEQFF.

CDR3 DNA, as far as it was read: TGTGCCAGCAGCAAACAGGGAATGAACACTGAA. It yields the protein CASSKQGMNTE. The whole CDR3 is CASSKQGMNTEAFF. The rearrangement uses TRBV11-3 and TRBJ1-1; TRBD1 is a possible D gene (6 bases). The CDR3 end is not reached by the read, which stops 3 residues before it; the germline J gene fills it in. CDR3 length: 14 residues. CDR1 is SGHNT and CDR2 is YENEEA in the germline V gene. The germline V and J ends were trimmed by 5 bases and 0 bases, with 10 bases remaining between them.